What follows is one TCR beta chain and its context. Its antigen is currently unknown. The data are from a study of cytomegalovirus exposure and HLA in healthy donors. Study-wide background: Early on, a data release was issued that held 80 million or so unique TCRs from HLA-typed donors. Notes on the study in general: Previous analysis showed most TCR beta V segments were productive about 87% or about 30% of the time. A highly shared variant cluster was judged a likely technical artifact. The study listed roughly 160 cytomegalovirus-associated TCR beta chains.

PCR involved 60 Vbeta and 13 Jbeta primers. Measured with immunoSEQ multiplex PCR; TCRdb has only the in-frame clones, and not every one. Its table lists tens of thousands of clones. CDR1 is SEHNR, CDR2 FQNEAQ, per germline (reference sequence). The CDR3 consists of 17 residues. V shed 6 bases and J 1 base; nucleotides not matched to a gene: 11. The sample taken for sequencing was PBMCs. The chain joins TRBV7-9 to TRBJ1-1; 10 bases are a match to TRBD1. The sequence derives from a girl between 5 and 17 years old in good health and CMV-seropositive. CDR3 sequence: CASSLHSRQGANTEAFF. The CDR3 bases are TGTGCCAGCAGTTTGCACTCGAGACAGGGGGCGAACACTGAAGCTTTCTTT.